Below, 24 T cell receptor beta chains from the same sample are listed, as sequenced in a study of blood T cell repertoires in COVID-19. Some clones are missing from TCRdb's copy, which holds only in-frame ones; the method was immunoSEQ multiplex PCR. This sample has just over 350,000 clones, with 86% found just once. Specimen: peripheral blood. The source is a woman in her fifties or sixties with COVID-19, enrolled during active disease.

This chain joins TRBV5-1 and TRBJ1-2; possible D gene TRBD1, 6 bases. The germline CDR1 and CDR2 sequences are SGHRS and YFSETQ. The CDR3 contains 15 residues. V was trimmed by 5 bases and J by 7 bases, leaving 21 bases between them. The CDR3 loop reads CASSTDSQFPGGYTF. CDR3 nucleotide sequence: TGCGCCAGCAGTACGGACAGCCAGTTCCCCGGTGGCTACACCTTC.

The gene calls are TRBV13 and TRBJ2-7; 12 bases are shared with TRBD2. Losses at the gene ends were 0 bases for V and 11 bases for J; bases not matched to a gene: 5. From germline, CDR1 is PRHDT and CDR2 FYEKMQ (reference sequence). The CDR3 has 14 residues. The CDR3 DNA reads as TGTGCCAGCAGCTTAGGGCTAGCGGGGGGGCCGGAGTACTTC. Translating it yields CASSLGLAGGPEYF.

The chain joins TRBV6-4 to TRBJ1-5, with 9 bases identical to TRBD1. Looked up from germline, CDR1 is MRHNA and CDR2 is SNTAGT. Trimming at V came to 6 bases and at J to 1 base, leaving 4 bases not matched to a gene. The length of the CDR3 is 15 residues. In DNA form, the CDR3 reads TGTGCCAGCAGCGTGGACAGGGGAAGCAATCAGCCCCAGCATTTT. It encodes CASSVDRGSNQPQHF.

The chain couples TRBV5-1 to TRBJ1-1; tentative D call: TRBD1 (5 bases). CDR3 size: 12 residues. Germline assignment: CDR1 SGHRS and CDR2 YFSETQ. The V and J ends lost 2 bases and 7 bases respectively, with 9 bases between them. The CDR3 DNA is TGCGCCAGCAGCTTTGCAGGGTTTGAAGCTTTCTTT. Translation gives CASSFAGFEAFF.

J is TRBJ2-7 and V is TRBV5-1; TRBD1 matches at 8 bases. Germline lookup yields CDR1 SGHRS and CDR2 YFSETQ. The V and J ends lost 3 bases and 12 bases, in that order; junction bases with no gene match: 8. The CDR3 loop spans 12 amino acids. In DNA form, the CDR3 reads TGCGCCAGCAGCTATGACAGGGGAGTTGGGTACTTC. Translating it yields CASSYDRGVGYF. The complete variable domain, with remaining parts taken from reference TRBV5-1 and TRBJ2-7, reads KAGVTQTPRYLIKTRGQQVTLSCSPISGHRSVSWYQQTPGQGLQFLFEYFSETQRNKGNFPGRFSGRQFSNSRSEMNVSTLELGDSALYLCASSYDRGVGYFGPGTRLTVT.

The chain uses TRBV6-5 and TRBJ1-1; TRBD1 is a possible D gene (5 bases). Trimming left V 6 bases short and J 2 bases short, with 10 bases between. The CDR3 extends over 13 amino acids. Germline values: CDR1 MNHEY, CDR2 SVGAGI. CDR3 region: CASRGGHNTEAFF. DNA for the CDR3: TGTGCCAGCAGGGGAGGACACAACACTGAAGCTTTCTTT.

Only one count was recorded for this clone. CDR3 DNA sequence: TGTGCCAGCAGATTGACAGGGTTGGGGGGCACTGAAGCTTTCTTT. This translates into CASRLTGLGGTEAFF. J is TRBJ1-1 and V is TRBV6-4; 7 nucleotides line up with TRBD1. This CDR3 comprises 15 residues. The germline V gene encodes CDR1 MRHNA and CDR2 SNTAGT. J lost 4 bases, V lost 6 bases, and 11 bases had no gene match.

The rearrangement joins TRBV7-9 to TRBJ2-7, with 7 bases matching TRBD2. The CDR3 has 14 residues. CDR1 is SEHNR and CDR2 is FQNEAQ in the germline V gene (reference sequence). V gave up 6 bases and J gave up 12 bases; unmatched junction bases: 17. The CDR3, as DNA: TGTGCCAGCAGTCTTGGGGAGTGGGAGGGAAGTTGGTACTTC. Translation: CASSLGEWEGSWYF.

The CDR3 protein is CASSLWQSGELFF. CDR3 nucleotides: TGTGCCAGCAGCTTATGGCAATCCGGGGAGCTGTTTTTT. This chain links TRBV7-3 with TRBJ2-2; no firm D call. CDR1 is SGHTA and CDR2 is FQGTGA in the germline V gene. The CDR3 extends over 13 amino acids. V lost 2 bases to trimming and J lost 6 bases, with 7 bases between them.

This sequence joins TRBV18 and TRBJ1-5; perhaps TRBD1 as D (6 bases). The ends were cut back, 6 bases at V and 6 bases at J, with 18 bases in the middle. The CDR3 is made up of 15 amino acids. Germline CDR1 reads KGHSH; CDR2 reads LQKENI. For the CDR3, the DNA is TGTGCCAGCTCCTCTGGGGGGGGCGCGGGTCAGCCCCAGCATTTT. Its translation is CASSSGGGAGQPQHF.

The chain combines TRBV7-6 with TRBJ1-3; a weak D match, TRBD1 (5 bases). This CDR3 has 14 amino acids. Trimming stripped 2 bases from V and 2 bases from J, with 7 bases between. Germline values: CDR1 SGHVS, CDR2 FNYEAQ. The CDR3 protein is CASSLPGTGNTIYF. DNA of the CDR3: TGTGCCAGCAGCTTACCAGGGACTGGAAACACCATATATTTT.

This clone appeared a few times. The chain joins TRBV12-5 to TRBJ1-2; 9 nucleotides align to TRBD1. The CDR3 has 13 residues. Germline V lookup: CDR1 LGHNT, CDR2 FRNRAP. The J segment lost 8 bases and the V segment lost 5 bases, leaving 6 bases of the junction unmatched. The DNA for the CDR3 is TGTGCTAGTGGTCCCGGGACAGGGTGGGGCTACACCTTC. Amino acid sequence: CASGPGTGWGYTF.

This clone was observed a few times. The chain carries TRBV2 and TRBJ2-5; tentatively, D is TRBD2 (5 bases). Trimming took off 6 bases at V and 4 bases at J, with 15 bases between the two ends. CDR1 and CDR2 (germline): SNHLY, FYNNEI. The CDR3 consists of 14 residues. The CDR3 DNA follows: TGTGCCAGCAGGCGGACCTTTGAGGGAGAGACCCAGTACTTC. Translated, it gives CASRRTFEGETQYF.

The genes are TRBV6-5 and TRBJ2-5; 8 bases line up with TRBD2. Per germline, CDR1 MNHEY and CDR2 SVGAGI. The CDR3 sequence is 15 residues long. V shed 2 bases, J shed 4 bases, and the junction held 6 bases outside the gene matches. In nucleotides, the CDR3 is TGTGCCAGCAGTTACGCGGGGGGAATGGGAGAGACCCAGTACTTC. Translated: CASSYAGGMGETQYF.

The J gene is TRBJ1-1, the V gene TRBV7-2, with D perhaps TRBD1 (5 bases). Germline lookup yields CDR1 SGHTA and CDR2 FQGNSA. The V and J ends lost 5 bases and 4 bases respectively, with 17 bases between them. This CDR3 region has 15 residues. The CDR3 DNA reads as TGTGCCAGCAGCCCGCGTGGGGGAGGCGGCACTGAAGCTTTCTTT. Encoded protein: CASSPRGGGGTEAFF. The whole variable domain, filled in from reference TRBV7-2 and TRBJ1-1, reads GAGVSQSPSNKVTEKGKDVELRCDPISGHTALYWYRQSLGQGLEFLIYFQGNSAPDKSGLPSDRFSAERTGGSVSTLTIQRTQQEDSAVYLCASSPRGGGGTEAFFGQGTRLTVV.

The chain has TRBV25-1 and TRBJ1-2; a possible D gene is TRBD1 (5 bases). This CDR3 region has 15 residues. Trimming shortened V by 4 bases and J by 4 bases, and 16 bases separated the two germline ends. Germline V lookup: CDR1 MGHDK, CDR2 SYGVNS. CDR3 in DNA: TGTGCCAGCAGTGCTGGGAAGGGGATCATCTATGGCTACACCTTC. Amino acid sequence: CASSAGKGIIYGYTF.

This chain joins TRBV7-9 and TRBJ2-7; 7 nucleotides match TRBD1. This CDR3 contains 14 residues. The V gene's germline CDR1 is SEHNR and CDR2 FQNEAQ (reference sequence). V shed 3 bases and J 2 bases; nucleotides not matched to a gene: 4. CDR3 protein: CASSLIGQAYEQYF. The DNA of the CDR3 is TGTGCCAGCAGCTTGATCGGACAGGCCTACGAGCAGTACTTC.

About this clone itself: The sample contains more than one DNA sequence encoding this CDR3. The genes are TRBV7-3 and TRBJ2-3; D gene ambiguous. There are 12 residues in the CDR3. The germline V gene encodes CDR1 SGHTA and CDR2 FQGTGA. V was trimmed by 2 bases and J by 6 bases, leaving 6 bases between them. CDR3 sequence: CASSLYGDTQYF. The CDR3 bases are TGTGCCAGCAGCTTATATGGCGATACGCAGTATTTT.

V gene TRBV19 combines with J gene TRBJ1-2; 7 nucleotides line up with TRBD1. The CDR3 runs to 15 residues. J was trimmed by 7 bases and V by 0 bases; bases with no gene match: 8. Germline CDR1 is LNHDA and CDR2 is SQIVND (reference sequence). The CDR3 region is CASSIEGSRDSGYTF. CDR3 in DNA: TGTGCCAGTAGTATAGAGGGCAGCCGGGACAGTGGCTACACCTTC.

The rearrangement joins TRBV7-6 to TRBJ1-3; D perhaps matches TRBD1 (6 bases). V was shortened by 3 bases and J by 9 bases, with 18 bases between the two germline ends. This CDR3 spans 15 amino acids. Germline CDR1 reads SGHVS; CDR2 reads FNYEAQ. The CDR3 bases are TGTGCCAGCAGCTTTGCGAGAGGGGGTTCCAGCACCATATATTTT. It codes for CASSFARGGSSTIYF.

This rearrangement joins TRBV5-1 to TRBJ1-1, with TRBD1 matching over 8 bases. This CDR3 is 16 amino acids long. V lost 4 bases to trimming and J lost 5 bases; unmatched junction nucleotides: 13. CDR1 is SGHRS, CDR2 YFSETQ, per germline. CDR3 in amino acids: CASSQNPGQGATEAFF. Written as DNA, the CDR3 is TGCGCCAGCAGCCAAAACCCGGGGCAGGGGGCAACTGAAGCTTTCTTT.

The genes are TRBV7-2 and TRBJ2-3; 13 bases match TRBD2. V trimming: 5 bases; J trimming: 4 bases; junction bases outside the gene matches: 6. Germline CDR1 reads SGHTA; CDR2 reads FQGNSA. This CDR3 has 16 residues. The CDR3 DNA reads as TGTGCCAGCAGCCCCGGACTAGCGGGGGTTGCAGATACGCAGTATTTT. Translation gives CASSPGLAGVADTQYF.

This rearrangement joins TRBV7-8 to TRBJ2-3, with 7 nucleotides matching TRBD2. J gave up 2 bases and V 4 bases, and 6 bases lay outside the gene matches. Germline lookup yields CDR1 SGHVS and CDR2 FQNEAQ. There are 15 residues in the CDR3. The CDR3 loop is CASSSMRGYTDTQYF. The CDR3 coding sequence is TGTGCCAGCAGCTCCATGCGGGGGTACACAGATACGCAGTATTTT.

V usage is TRBV7-2 and J usage is TRBJ2-1, with 10 bases matching TRBD2. Germline-derived CDR1 and CDR2 are SGHTA and FQGNSA. This CDR3 is built from 15 residues. The V and J ends lost 5 bases and 6 bases, in that order; junction bases with no gene match: 7. The CDR3 bases are TGTGCCAGCAGCCAAGTCAGCGGGGGGGGCAATGAGCAGTTCTTC. It codes for CASSQVSGGGNEQFF.